This is a list of T cell receptor beta chains from one sample in a study of vaccination and CD4 T cells after COVID-19. These receptors lack a known antigen. TCRdb re-called the PCR reads with MiXCR, one entry per CDR3 protein. The sample consists of about 14,000 distinct CDR3 sequences, approximately 26% of them appearing once. Specimen: cultured CD4+ T cells from blood. Receptors originate from a human donor with COVID-19. Both conserved end residues are part of each CDR3. Fields, in order: V gene, D gene, clone size, J gene, CDR3 protein, CDR3 DNA. The D gene is left open where the match is weak. Size is stated for part of the rows, as once, few or many counts, or as a class when the clone is expanded.

TRBV7-2	TRBD1	NA	TRBJ1-5	CASSLTRGSNQPQHF	TGTGCCAGCAGCTTAACCAGGGGGAGCAATCAGCCCCAGCATTTT
TRBV19	TRBD1	NA	TRBJ2-5	CASRSRQGGETQYF	TGTGCCAGTAGAAGCCGACAGGGTGGGGAGACCCAGTACTTC
TRBV14	NA	NA	TRBJ2-7	CASSQEVSLGVYEQYF	TGTGCCAGCAGCCAAGAGGTCTCGTTGGGGGTATACGAGCAGTACTTC
TRBV18	TRBD1	NA	TRBJ1-2	CASSPPDRRNYGYTF	TGTGCCAGCTCACCACCGGACAGGCGAAACTATGGCTACACCTTC
TRBV7-2	NA	few	TRBJ2-3	CASSSTGASTDTQYF	TGTGCCAGCAGCTCCACGGGGGCTAGCACAGATACGCAGTATTTT
TRBV5-1	NA	NA	TRBJ2-6	CASSLDIRSGANVLTF	TGCGCCAGCAGCTTGGACATCCGTTCTGGGGCCAACGTCCTGACTTTC
TRBV7-2	NA	once	TRBJ2-2	CASSLVGGRTGELFF	TGTGCCAGCAGCTTAGTGGGCGGCCGCACCGGGGAGCTGTTTTTT
TRBV7-2	TRBD1	few	TRBJ1-2	CASSLSATGQGIGYTF	TGTGCCAGCAGCTTATCGGCCACGGGACAGGGCATTGGCTACACCTTC
TRBV20-1	TRBD1	few	TRBJ1-5	CSAHKQGADNQPQHF	TGCAGTGCCCATAAACAGGGGGCCGACAATCAGCCCCAGCATTTT
TRBV6-1	NA	few	TRBJ1-1	CASVGREGTEAFF	TGTGCCAGCGTAGGCAGGGAAGGCACTGAAGCTTTCTTT
TRBV6-1	TRBD1	few	TRBJ1-2	CASSEGTGGLRYTF	TGTGCCAGCAGCGAGGGGACAGGGGGCCTTCGCTACACCTTC
TRBV20-1	TRBD1	medium-sized	TRBJ1-6	CSAAKGQGYSPLHF	TGCAGTGCCGCCAAAGGACAGGGGTACTCACCCCTCCACTTT
TRBV4-3	NA	NA	TRBJ2-6	CASSQEEGSSSGANVLTF	TGCGCCAGCAGCCAAGAAGAGGGGAGCTCCTCTGGGGCCAACGTCCTGACTTTC
TRBV6-1	NA	few	TRBJ2-3	CASNGPPDTQYF	TGTGCCAGCAATGGGCCCCCAGATACGCAGTATTTT
TRBV28	NA	NA	TRBJ2-5	CASSGGGSETQYF	TGTGCCAGCAGCGGGGGTGGGTCGGAGACCCAGTACTTC
TRBV6-1	NA	few	TRBJ2-7	CATTTGTTIYEQYF	TGTGCCACCACGACCGGGACAACCATCTACGAGCAGTACTTC
TRBV6-5	TRBD1	medium-sized	TRBJ1-5	CASSSTGTGAQPQHF	TGTGCCAGCAGTTCTACCGGGACAGGGGCTCAGCCCCAGCATTTT
TRBV7-2	TRBD2	few	TRBJ2-5	CASSATSRVETQYF	TGTGCCAGCAGCGCGACTAGCCGGGTAGAGACCCAGTACTTC
TRBV6-1	TRBD1	NA	TRBJ2-5	CASRPQGAGETQYF	TGTGCCAGCAGACCACAGGGGGCCGGGGAGACCCAGTACTTC
TRBV7-2	NA	few	TRBJ1-4	CASSQERLSNEKLFF	TGTGCCAGCAGCCAGGAAAGGCTCTCTAATGAAAAACTGTTTTTT
TRBV5-1	NA	few	TRBJ1-2	CASSLPGAYGGYTF	TGCGCCAGCAGCTTGCCAGGGGCCTATGGGGGCTACACCTTC
TRBV7-9	NA	few	TRBJ1-3	CASSLLVRAGHSGNTIYF	TGTGCCAGCAGCTTATTGGTCCGGGCAGGGCACTCTGGAAACACCATATATTTT
TRBV30	NA	medium-sized	TRBJ1-5	CAWSVLTGNQPQHF	TGTGCCTGGAGTGTACTGACGGGGAATCAGCCCCAGCATTTT
TRBV2	NA	NA	TRBJ1-3	CASSEQSSGNTIYF	TGTGCCAGCAGCGAACAGAGCTCTGGAAACACCATATATTTT
TRBV7-3	TRBD1	few	TRBJ1-6	CASSPQGRTGTGNSPLHF	TGTGCCAGCAGCCCGCAGGGGAGGACAGGGACGGGGAATTCACCCCTCCACTTT
TRBV7-6	TRBD1	NA	TRBJ2-7	CASSPQGGLLYEQYF	TGTGCCAGCAGCCCACAGGGGGGCCTGTTGTACGAGCAGTACTTC
TRBV19	NA	few	TRBJ2-5	CASTPGRQETQYF	TGTGCCAGTACACCGGGACGGCAAGAGACCCAGTACTTC
TRBV2	NA	NA	TRBJ2-7	CASTPDTYEQYF	TGTGCCAGCACCCCGGACACATACGAGCAGTACTTC
TRBV7-6	NA	NA	TRBJ2-2	CASSKGLTTGELFF	TGTGCCAGCAGTAAGGGACTTACCACCGGGGAGCTGTTTTTT
TRBV2	NA	few	TRBJ1-1	CARGAGLAEAFF	TGTGCCAGAGGTGCCGGGTTGGCTGAAGCTTTCTTT
TRBV2	NA	NA	TRBJ2-2	CANRETYANTGELFF	TGTGCCAACAGGGAGACTTACGCGAACACCGGGGAGCTGTTTTTT